This T cell receptor (beta chain) was documented in a study of PD-1 blockade in classical Hodgkin lymphoma. Findings and caveats of the study: Newly diagnosed patients were said to have less baseline TCR diversity than healthy donors did. No one has yet defined what causes the repertoire differences, which may be disease activity or prior therapy.

The method was immunoSEQ multiplex PCR; TCRdb's version includes in-frame clones alone and lacks a portion of them. The data contain fewer than 40,000 clones, about 89% of them seen just once; the ten biggest clones take up 0.22%. This clone has a handful of counts. The antigen is undetermined. Sample time point: newly diagnosed, previously untreated cHL patient sample. Magnetic negative selection served to purify CD4+ T cells out of PBMCs that had been thawed. For comparison, PBMCs from newly diagnosed, untreated classical Hodgkin lymphoma were used. Germline CDR1 reads SGDLS; CDR2 reads YYNGEE. The CDR3 is made up of 14 amino acids. Trimming left V 4 bases short and J 0 bases short, with 8 bases between.

Sequences were obtained from CD4+ T cells from blood. The origin of this receptor is a human donor with classical Hodgkin lymphoma. The rearrangement uses TRBV9 and TRBJ1-3; no definite D call. The CDR3 here is CASSRLGSGNTIYF. The CDR3 coding sequence is TGTGCCAGCAGCCGACTAGGCTCTGGAAACACCATATATTTT.